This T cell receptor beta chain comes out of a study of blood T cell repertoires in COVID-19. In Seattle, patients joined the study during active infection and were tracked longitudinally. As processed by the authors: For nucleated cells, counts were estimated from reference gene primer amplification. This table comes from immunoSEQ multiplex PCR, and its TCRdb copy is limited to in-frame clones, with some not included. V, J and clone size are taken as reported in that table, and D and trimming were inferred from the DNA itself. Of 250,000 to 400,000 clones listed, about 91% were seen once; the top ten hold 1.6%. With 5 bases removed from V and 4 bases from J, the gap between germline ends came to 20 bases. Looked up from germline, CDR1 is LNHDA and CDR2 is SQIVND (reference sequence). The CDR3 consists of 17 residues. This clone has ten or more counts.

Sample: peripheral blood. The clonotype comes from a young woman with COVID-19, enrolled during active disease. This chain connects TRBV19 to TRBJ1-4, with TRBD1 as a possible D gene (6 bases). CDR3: CASSVGATDRSNEKLFF. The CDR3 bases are TGTGCCAGTAGTGTCGGGGCCACAGACAGGAGTAATGAAAAACTGTTTTTT. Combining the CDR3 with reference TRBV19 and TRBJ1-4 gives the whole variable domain DGGITQSPKYLFRKEGQNVTLSCEQNLNHDAMYWYRQDPGQGLRLIYYSQIVNDFQKGDIAEGYSVSREKKESFPLTVTSAQKNPTAFYLCASSVGATDRSNEKLFFGSGTQLSVL.